Sequencing of this T cell receptor (beta chain) was carried out in a study of T cell clonotyping in hematopoietic cell transplantation. Points from the study as a whole: Recipient TCR diversity dropped after transplant; expanded clonotypes rose from day 30 to 180. Higher Inverse Simpson Index values in graft donor and pretransplant recipient predicted broader posttransplant TCR diversity. Few recipient clonotypes overlapped donors; over 95% were de novo at given depth.

CDR1 MNHEY and CDR2 SMNVEV come from the germline V gene (reference sequence). Trimming took 5 bases from V and 0 from J, leaving 11 bases between them. The CDR3 has 16 amino acids. Recipient blood drawn about 28 days pretransplant and days 30, 100, 180 after. Data came from immunoSEQ multiplex PCR; TCRdb stores just in-frame clones and leaves some out. The sample has around 15,000 clones, about 84% seen once. Details on this clone: Antigen unknown.

The starting material was PBMCs, obtained 100 days after allogeneic stem cell transplant. The chain recombines TRBV27 with TRBJ1-6; no reliable D call. The clonotype comes from a male patient aged 60-69 years who had an allogeneic stem cell transplant from a related donor, so the T cells may come from the graft donor. Some clones in this sample may be carry-over from other donors' samples. CDR3 coding DNA: TGTGCCAGCAGTACCTACCTAAGCTCCTATAATTCACCCCTCCACTTT. Amino acids: CASSTYLSSYNSPLHF.